Below are 13 T cell receptor beta chains sequenced from a single sample in a study of blood T cells in healthy people across ages. A sample-barcoded 5' primer and a J-beta primer mix were used in a second PCR of about 6 to 11 cycles. TCRdb called the 5' RACE reads again in MiXCR, with one record for every CDR3 protein. This table has approximately 2,000,000 distinct CDR3 sequences, 30% to 40% appearing once. The source material was blood. These receptors were taken from a human donor in good health.

About this clonotype: One junction end disagrees with the germline gene, perhaps due to a read error. CDR3 in amino acids: CASSQDGTNSLLHF. The CDR3 nucleotides are TGTGCCAGCAGCCAAGATGGGACGAATTCACTCCTCCACTTT. J is TRBJ1-6 and V is TRBV4-2; a possible D gene is TRBD1 (5 bases). The CDR3 has 14 amino acids. Per the germline V gene, CDR1 is LGHNA and CDR2 is YNFKEQ.

Ten or more counts support this clonotype. V usage is TRBV24-1 and J usage is TRBJ1-5; D not resolved. The CDR3 has 12 amino acids. Germline CDR1 is KGHDR and CDR2 is SFDVKD. The V gene lost 6 bases and the J gene lost 4 bases, with 6 bases spanning the gap. The CDR3 DNA sequence: TGTGCCACCAGTTCCCCTAATCAGCCCCAGCATTTT. Encoded protein: CATSSPNQPQHF.

There are a few counts of this clonotype. The chain's CDR3 is CASGSPWGEQYF. The DNA for the CDR3 is TGTGCCAGCGGGTCCCCCTGGGGCGAGCAGTACTTC. The rearrangement links TRBV12-3 or TRBV12-4 to TRBJ2-4; D not certain. Gene TRBJ2-7 matches the end of the DNA better, so the J call may be wrong. CDR3 size: 12 residues.

The V call is TRBV6-5, the J call TRBJ1-2, with TRBD1 identical over 7 bases. There are 13 residues in the CDR3. Germline V gives CDR1 MNHEY, CDR2 SVGAGI. V lost 8 bases, J lost 3 bases, and 6 bases stayed unmatched. CDR3 coding DNA: TGTGCCAGCCAGGGGGAGGGGGACTATGGCTACACCTTC. Its protein is CASQGEGDYGYTF.

V usage is TRBV20-1 and J usage is TRBJ2-7; 10 nucleotides align to TRBD1. The CDR3 is 15 residues long. Per the germline V gene, CDR1 is DFQATT and CDR2 is SNEGSKA (reference sequence). Germline trimming cut 0 bases from V and 5 bases from J; bases unmatched to any gene: 7. The CDR3 loop reads CSARDRRQGANEQYF. CDR3 DNA sequence: TGCAGTGCTAGAGATCGACGACAGGGGGCCAACGAGCAGTACTTC.

A few counts support this clonotype. The chain combines TRBV7-9 with TRBJ2-4; 7 positions agree with TRBD1. The CDR3 is 16 amino acids. Trimming cost V 5 bases and J 1 base; bases outside gene matches: 8. Germline assignment: CDR1 SEHNR and CDR2 FQNEAQ (reference sequence). The CDR3 DNA follows: TGTGCCAGCAGCCGCTACCGGACAGGTGCCAAAAACATTCAGTACTTC. It specifies CASSRYRTGAKNIQYF.

The CDR3 sequence: CASNFRDRGNEQFF. The CDR3 bases are TGTGCCAGCAATTTCCGGGACAGGGGCAATGAGCAGTTCTTC. The chain employs TRBV12-3 or TRBV12-4 and TRBJ2-1, with 10 positions matching TRBD1. This CDR3 has 14 residues. J gave up 6 bases and V 7 bases, and 6 bases lay outside the gene matches.

This chain uses TRBV7-9 with TRBJ2-2; D not certain. Germline CDR1 is SEHNR and CDR2 is FQNEAQ (reference sequence). Trimming shortened V by 3 bases and J by 0 bases, and 8 bases separated the two germline ends. The CDR3 runs 15 residues. CDR3 region: CASSLHSPNTGELFF. The CDR3 bases are TGTGCCAGCAGCTTGCACAGCCCGAACACCGGGGAGCTGTTTTTT.

In this sample, this clonotype turned up many times. The rearrangement uses TRBV20-1 and TRBJ2-7; no reliable D call. The CDR3 has 10 amino acids. Germline-derived CDR1 and CDR2 are DFQATT and SNEGSKA (reference sequence). The CDR3 here is CSAGTYEQYF. The CDR3 DNA follows: TGCAGCGCCGGTACCTACGAGCAGTACTTC.

V is TRBV7-2 and J is TRBJ2-7; D uncertain. V lost 5 bases and J 7 bases, leaving 15 bases between the germline ends. The CDR3 runs 13 residues. The germline gives CDR1 SGHTA, CDR2 FQGNSA. The CDR3 region has the DNA TGTGCCAGCAGCGGACCAGGAGTTTGGGAGCAGTACTTC. Its translation: CASSGPGVWEQYF. Looking up the rest from reference TRBV7-2 and TRBJ2-7 gives the full variable domain: GAGVSQSPSNKVTEKGKDVELRCDPISGHTALYWYRQSLGQGLEFLIYFQGNSAPDKSGLPSDRFSAERTGGSVSTLTIQRTQQEDSAVYLCASSGPGVWEQYFGPGTRLTVT.

The chain has TRBV7-2 and TRBJ2-3; no firm D call. This CDR3 comprises 13 residues. CDR1 SGHTA and CDR2 FQGNSA come from the germline V gene. Trimming left V 3 bases short and J 5 bases short, with 9 bases between. CDR3: CASSLRFGDTQYF. CDR3 in DNA: TGTGCCAGCAGCTTGCGTTTCGGAGATACGCAGTATTTT.

The chain uses TRBV20-1 and TRBJ1-4; D is possibly TRBD1 (5 bases). Per the germline V gene, CDR1 is DFQATT and CDR2 is SNEGSKA (reference sequence). The V end was cut by 5 bases, the J end by 6 bases, with 16 bases between. This CDR3 region has 14 residues. DNA of the CDR3: TGCAGTGCTCTCACGGGGCAGGGAGATGAAAAACTGTTTTTT. It codes for CSALTGQGDEKLFF.

The chain links TRBV7-3 to TRBJ2-1, with unresolved D. The V end lost 0 bases, the J end lost 0 bases, and 9 bases lay between the germline ends. This CDR3 spans 16 amino acids. Per germline, CDR1 SGHTA and CDR2 FQGTGA. This CDR3 reads CASSLTPASSYNEQFF. The DNA of the CDR3 is TGTGCCAGCAGCTTAACGCCTGCGAGCTCCTACAATGAGCAGTTCTTC.